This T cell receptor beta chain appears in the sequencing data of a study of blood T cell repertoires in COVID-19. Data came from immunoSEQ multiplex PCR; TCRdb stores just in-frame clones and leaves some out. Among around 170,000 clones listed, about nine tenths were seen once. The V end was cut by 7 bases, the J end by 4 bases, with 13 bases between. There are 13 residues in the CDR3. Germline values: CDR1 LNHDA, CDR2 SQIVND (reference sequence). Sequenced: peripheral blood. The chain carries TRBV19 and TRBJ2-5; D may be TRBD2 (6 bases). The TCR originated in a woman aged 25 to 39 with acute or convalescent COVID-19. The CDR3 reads CASTTGSGETQYF. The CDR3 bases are TGTGCCAGTACTACGGGTAGCGGAGAGACCCAGTACTTC.